This T cell receptor (beta chain) was recovered during a study of blood T cells in healthy people across ages. Trimming removed 3 bases at V and 0 bases at J, with 9 bases between. The CDR3 spans 13 residues. Germline lookup yields CDR1 SQVTM and CDR2 ANQGSEA. This clonotype was observed a few times. Alongside a J-beta primer mix, a sample-barcoded 5' primer served in a second PCR lasting roughly 7 to 11 cycles. TCRdb re-derived calls from the 5' RACE reads in MiXCR, one entry per CDR3 protein. Here the sample spans 750,000 or so distinct CDR3 sequences, about 25% being singletons. The sample was also reused in another study, on T cells of mothers and their children.

The chain uses TRBV29-1 and TRBJ2-7; D not certain. The sample comprised blood. This clonotype was sampled from a boy aged 5-17 years in good health. The CDR3 protein is CSVESSYSYEQYF. The CDR3 nucleotides are TGCAGCGTTGAGAGTTCCTACTCCTACGAGCAGTACTTC.